This T cell receptor (beta chain) was sequenced in a study of identical twins. Findings and caveats of the study: Models predicted too little out-of-frame TCR alpha sharing in monozygotic twins. A lower insertion count was a feature of abundant cord blood beta clonotypes, with no such feature in memory repertoires.

This clonotype was seen repeatedly, ten times or more. What it binds is unknown. The V gene end was trimmed by 0 bases and the J gene end by 9 bases; junction bases not matched to a gene: 7. Germline V gene sequence: CDR1 SQVTM, CDR2 ANQGSEA. This CDR3 comprises 15 residues. Template switching (which added a universal primer site) was used, and cDNA carried unique molecular identifiers. TCRdb redid the calling of the 5' RACE reads with MiXCR, one entry per CDR3 protein. The sample lists approximately 690,000 distinct CDR3 sequences; 5.5% to 6.5% were seen once. The V and J genes are TRBV29-1 and TRBJ2-1; 11 bases match TRBD2. The sample comprised naive T cells sorted from blood. The TCR originated in a man aged 18 to 29 in good health. The CDR3 DNA reads TGCAGCGTTGAAGATGGGCGACTAGCGGGAAGTGAGCAGTTCTTC. It translates to CSVEDGRLAGSEQFF.